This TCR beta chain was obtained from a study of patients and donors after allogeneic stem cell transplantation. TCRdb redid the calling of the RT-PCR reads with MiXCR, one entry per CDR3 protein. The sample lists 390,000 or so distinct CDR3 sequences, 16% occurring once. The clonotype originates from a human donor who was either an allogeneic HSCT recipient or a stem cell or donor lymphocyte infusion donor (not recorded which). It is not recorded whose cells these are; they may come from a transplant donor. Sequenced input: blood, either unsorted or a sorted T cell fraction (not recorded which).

For the CDR3, the DNA is TGTGCCAGCAGTTTAAAAGGAATCCGTTATGGCTACACCTTC. This sequence encodes CASSLKGIRYGYTF. J is TRBJ1-2 and V is TRBV12-3 or TRBV12-4; D uncertain. The CDR3 runs to 14 residues. Trimming removed 2 bases from V and 5 bases from J, with 12 bases in between.